What follows are 14 T cell receptor beta chains derived from one specimen sequenced in a study of T cells in Graves' hyperthyroidism and ophthalmopathy. TCR beta CDR3 region amplification was performed from RNA transcripts. HTBI primers drove first-round RT-PCR of the TCR CDR3. A single record per CDR3 protein comes from TCRdb applying MiXCR to the multiplex PCR reads. This repertoire shows 450,000 to 600,000 distinct CDR3 sequences, about 20% found once; its top ten account for about 50%. Sequencing used blood. These receptors originate from a man aged 40-49 years with Graves' ophthalmopathy.

This clonotype was seen a handful of times. The chain carries TRBV28 and TRBJ2-5; no firm D call. The CDR3 is 11 residues long. Looked up from germline, CDR1 is MDHEN and CDR2 is SYDVKM. The V and J ends lost 7 bases and 1 base respectively, with 4 bases between them. The CDR3 region has the DNA TGTGCCAGCAAGGGCCAAGAGACCCAGTACTTC. Translating it yields CASKGQETQYF. Full variable domain (missing parts from reference TRBV28 and TRBJ2-5): DVKVTQSSRYLVKRTGEKVFLECVQDMDHENMFWYRQDPGLGLRLIYFSYDVKMKEKGDIPEGYSVSREKKERFSLILESASTNQTSMYLCASKGQETQYFGPGTRLLVL.

This clonotype has a handful of counts. The chain couples TRBV6-2 or TRBV6-3 to TRBJ1-2; 8 nucleotides line up with TRBD1. The CDR3 has 14 amino acids. J was trimmed by 4 bases and V by 5 bases; bases with no gene match: 6. From germline, CDR1 is MNHEY and CDR2 SVGEGT. The CDR3 DNA follows: TGTGCCAGCAGTCGTCGGACAGGGAGCTATGGCTACACCTTC. Its translation: CASSRRTGSYGYTF.

Comment on this clonotype: In this CDR3 the conserved last residue, phenylalanine or tryptophan, is missing, so a read error is likely. V gene TRBV5-1 combines with J gene TRBJ1-1; 7 bases match TRBD1. This CDR3 comprises 15 residues. Trimming at V came to 0 bases and at J to 4 bases, leaving 6 bases not matched to a gene. Germline-derived CDR1 and CDR2 are SGHRS and YFSETQ. The CDR3, as DNA: TGCGCCAGCAGCTTGGAAAGGAGGACAGGCACTGAAGCTTTCCTT. Protein product: CASSLERRTGTEAFL.

The chain employs TRBV7-6 and TRBJ2-1, with 7 bases fitting TRBD2. With 2 bases clipped from V and 7 bases from J, the junction kept 11 bases outside the gene matches. CDR1 is SGHVS and CDR2 is FNYEAQ in the germline V gene. The CDR3 length is 16 residues. The CDR3 loop is CASSLSVAGVANEQFF. As DNA, the CDR3 is TGTGCCAGCAGCTTATCCGTGGCGGGAGTTGCAAATGAGCAGTTCTTC.

Ten or more counts support this clonotype. The chain has TRBV18 and TRBJ1-1, with TRBD1 identical over 12 bases. The germline CDR1 and CDR2 sequences are KGHSH and LQKENI. The CDR3 runs to 17 residues. V shed 6 bases and J 7 bases; nucleotides not matched to a gene: 15. The CDR3 loop reads CASSQLGQGALAVEAFF. CDR3 nucleotides: TGTGCCAGCTCGCAACTGGGACAGGGGGCGTTAGCCGTTGAAGCTTTCTTT.

The chain has TRBV6-2 or TRBV6-3 and TRBJ2-3, with D perhaps assigned TRBD1 or TRBD2 (5 bases each). The length of the CDR3 is 16 residues. V was cut by 2 bases and J by 1 base, with 13 bases left in between. Germline CDR1 reads MNHEY; CDR2 reads SVGEGT. The CDR3 DNA is TGTGCCAGCAGTTACCCGGGACCAGACGGCACAGATACGCAGTATTTT. The encoded protein is CASSYPGPDGTDTQYF.

This clonotype was counted at least ten times. The chain recombines TRBV20-1 with TRBJ2-1; D is ambiguous. This CDR3 spans 11 amino acids. Per the germline V gene, CDR1 is DFQATT and CDR2 is SNEGSKA (reference sequence). V was pared by 6 bases and J by 9 bases, with 12 bases between. CDR3 DNA: TGCAGTGCCCTCGCCCGTCCTGAGCAGTTCTTC. Translating it yields CSALARPEQFF.

This chain joins TRBV6-6 and TRBJ1-4; D uncertain. The CDR3 covers 15 residues. Trimming removed 0 bases from V and 7 bases from J, with 12 bases in between. CDR1 is MNHNY and CDR2 is SVGAGI in the germline V gene (reference sequence). For the CDR3, the DNA is TGTGCCAGCAGTTACTCGAGCGCCTCTGGTGAAAAACTGTTTTTT. Its translation is CASSYSSASGEKLFF.

This clonotype was observed at least ten times. V is TRBV12-3 or TRBV12-4 and J is TRBJ1-2; D call uncertain. This CDR3 has 13 amino acids. With 1 base removed from V and 5 bases from J, the gap between germline ends came to 8 bases. The CDR3 DNA reads as TGTGCCAGCAGTTTAGGGGCGGTATATGGCTACACCTTC. Protein product: CASSLGAVYGYTF.

This clonotype appeared many times. This chain joins TRBV28 and TRBJ2-7; 8 nucleotides agree with TRBD2. The germline gives CDR1 MDHEN, CDR2 SYDVKM. Trimming cost V 7 bases and J 6 bases; bases outside gene matches: 5. The length of the CDR3 is 12 residues. CDR3 in amino acids: CASNWAGGEQYF. The CDR3 nucleotides read TGTGCCAGCAATTGGGCGGGAGGCGAGCAGTACTTC.

The J gene is TRBJ2-7, the V gene TRBV20-1, with 9 nucleotides matching TRBD1. Germline CDR1 reads DFQATT; CDR2 reads SNEGSKA (reference sequence). The CDR3 totals 14 residues. The J segment lost 5 bases and the V segment lost 6 bases, leaving 11 bases of the junction unmatched. The CDR3 DNA reads TGCAGTGCGATCCCGTGGACAGGGGACAACGAGCAGTACTTC. It codes for CSAIPWTGDNEQYF.

This clonotype was observed a handful of times. The junction and the germline gene differ at one end; a read error may be behind it. The rearrangement uses TRBV11-2 and TRBJ1-1, with 7 nucleotides matching TRBD1. The CDR3 loop spans 16 amino acids. Germline assignment: CDR1 SGHAT and CDR2 FQNNGV. CDR3 sequence (DNA): TGTGCCAGCAGCTTATCCGAGCAAGGGACAGACACTGAAGTTTTCTTT. Translated, it gives CASSLSEQGTDTEVFF.

The V call is TRBV11-1, the J call TRBJ2-1; D is ambiguous. Germline V gene sequence: CDR1 SGHAT, CDR2 FQDESV (reference sequence). V was cut by 5 bases and J by 0 bases, with 17 bases left in between. The CDR3 length is 17 residues. In DNA form, the CDR3 reads TGTGCCAGCAGCCGATATCCGGCACAGAGCTCCTACAATGAGCAGTTCTTC. It is translated as CASSRYPAQSSYNEQFF.

The table lists this clonotype with a few counts. This sequence joins TRBV20-1 and TRBJ2-7; D gene uncertain. V was shortened by 0 bases and J by 2 bases, with 17 bases between the two germline ends. This CDR3 contains 16 residues. CDR1 and CDR2 (germline): DFQATT, SNEGSKA (reference sequence). The CDR3 region has the DNA TGCAGTGCTAGAGATTCGCGACATACGAGTCCCTACGAGCAGTACTTC. Protein: CSARDSRHTSPYEQYF.